This T cell receptor beta chain was obtained from a study of TIL therapy for anti-PD-1-resistant metastatic lung cancer (dated by TCRdb to the early 2020s). For the wider study: Tumors were harvested prior to any PD-1/PD-L1 blockade, after which nivolumab was administered to patients, and lymphodepletion, expanded TIL infusion and IL-2 were given to patients who progressed. T cell receptor beta sequencing of tumor and peripheral blood served to follow clonotypes across the tumor, the expanded TIL product, and serial blood samples. Among the enrolled patients, the median age was roughly 50 years (range roughly 35-80), and the median tumor PD-L1 proportion score was more than 5.5%. Most of the cohort had lung adenocarcinoma, including a handful of EGFR-mutant tumors and two ALK-rearranged tumors, and half of the patients were either current or former smokers. Across the cohort, whole-exome sequencing showed a median non-synonymous tumor mutation burden of under 1.8 mutations per megabase.

The CDR3, cysteine through phenylalanine, is 17 amino acids long. This entry keeps only the CDR3 DNA: 51 bases, framed from base 1. V and J lose 0 bases and 1 base, and a span of 14 bases separates them. The germline V gene supplies CDR1 SGHTS and CDR2 YDEGEE. The sample's time point label, decoded: pre-treatment sample, taken before nivolumab and TIL therapy. Between late 2017 and early 2020, a dual-center phase I trial enrolled adults who had stage 4 NSCLC. The samples were drawn from an open-label, single-arm phase I trial testing tumor-infiltrating lymphocyte therapy combined with nivolumab in advanced non-small cell lung cancer. Blood mononuclear cells were isolated from EDTA tubes by Ficoll gradient and were snap-frozen as pellets, and DNA was extracted with a Qiagen mini-prep kit. TCR beta CDR3 regions were amplified from genomic DNA with the immunoSEQ v3 hsTCRB kit using bias-controlled multiplex PCR. TCR libraries were sequenced on an Illumina NextSeq 500 to about 2 million read pairs for survey level or 5-6 million for deep level. In the authors' own workflow: The immunoSEQ Analyzer software assigned V, D and J genes, filtered out non-productive sequences, and reported clonality. Repertoires were compared using productive Simpson clonality and Morisita overlap index of productive TRB rearrangements between infused TIL and blood. Absolute clonotype counts in blood were estimated by multiplying the lymphocyte count by the CD3+ fraction and by the productive frequency of the clone. TCRdb stores this immuneACCESS table with in-frame sequences only. Part of the clones is absent; in the studies checked, under half of the shortfall reflects unresolved V genes, and no reason is known for the rest. The DNA gave D and trimming, while V, J and clone size come from that table. In all, the sample holds under 60,000 clones, and about 86% of those were seen once. The ten largest account for approximately 5.1% of the sample.

What the authors observed across the whole study: The baseline peripheral repertoire was partially replaced by infused TIL clonotypes, which then decayed over months, and persistence showed no apparent association with response. The study protocol defined all tumor marker inferences as exploratory. Generalizability was limited because the cohort was highly selected, with more treatment-naive, never-smoker and oncogene-addicted patients included than is typical.

Note on this clone: The antigen it recognizes is unknown. There are no base qualities to consult, and no much larger clone falls within one base.

The receptor comes from a person aged 25 to 80 with non-small cell lung cancer. The sequenced sample was blood, obtained at baseline. Here the chain combines TRBV5-8 and TRBJ1-5; the D gene is not confidently resolved. The CDR3 protein sequence reads: CASSLAGSFRSNQPQHF. The DNA sequence is given as TGTGCCAGCAGCTTGGCTGGCAGCTTTAGGAGCAATCAGCCCCAGCATTTT. When the CDR3 is completed using the reference TRBV5-8 and TRBJ1-5 genes on either side, the full variable domain is EAGVTQSPTHLIKTRGQQATLRCSPISGHTSVYWYQQALGLGLQFLLWYDEGEERNRGNFPPRFSGRQFPNYSSELNVNALELEDSALYLCASSLAGSFRSNQPQHFGDGTRLSIL.